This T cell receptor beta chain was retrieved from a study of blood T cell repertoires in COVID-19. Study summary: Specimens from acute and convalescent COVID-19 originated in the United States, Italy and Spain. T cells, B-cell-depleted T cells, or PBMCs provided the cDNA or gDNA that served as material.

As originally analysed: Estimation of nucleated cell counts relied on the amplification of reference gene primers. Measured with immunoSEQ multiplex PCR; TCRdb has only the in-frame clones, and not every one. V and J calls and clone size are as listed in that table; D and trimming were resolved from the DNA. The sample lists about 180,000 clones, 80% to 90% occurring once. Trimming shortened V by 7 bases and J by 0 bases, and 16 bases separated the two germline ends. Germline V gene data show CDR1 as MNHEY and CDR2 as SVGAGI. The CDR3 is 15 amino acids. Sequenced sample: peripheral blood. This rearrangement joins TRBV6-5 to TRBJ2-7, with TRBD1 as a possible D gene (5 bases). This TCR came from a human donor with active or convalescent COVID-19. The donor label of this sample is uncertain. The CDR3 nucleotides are TGTGCCAGCATTGCAGGGCTGGGAAGCTCCTACGAGCAGTACTTC. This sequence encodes CASIAGLGSSYEQYF.